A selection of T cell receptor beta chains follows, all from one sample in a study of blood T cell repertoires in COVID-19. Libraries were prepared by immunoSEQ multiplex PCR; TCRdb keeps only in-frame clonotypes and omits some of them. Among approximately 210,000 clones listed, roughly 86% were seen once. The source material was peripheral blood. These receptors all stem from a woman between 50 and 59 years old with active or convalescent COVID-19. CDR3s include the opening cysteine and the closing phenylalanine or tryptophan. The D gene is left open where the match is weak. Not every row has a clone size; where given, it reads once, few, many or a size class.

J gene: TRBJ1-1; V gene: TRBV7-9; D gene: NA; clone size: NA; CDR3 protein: CASSSPRGENTEAFF; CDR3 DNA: TGTGCCAGCAGCTCTCCTCGGGGGGAAAACACTGAAGCTTTCTTT
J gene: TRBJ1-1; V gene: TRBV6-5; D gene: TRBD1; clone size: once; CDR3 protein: CASSPSTGRDTEAFF; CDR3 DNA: TGTGCCAGCAGTCCCTCGACAGGGCGGGACACTGAAGCTTTCTTT
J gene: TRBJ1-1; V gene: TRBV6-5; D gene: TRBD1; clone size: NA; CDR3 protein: CASTRQGQGITEAFF; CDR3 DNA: TGTGCCAGCACCCGACAGGGACAGGGAATCACTGAAGCTTTCTTT
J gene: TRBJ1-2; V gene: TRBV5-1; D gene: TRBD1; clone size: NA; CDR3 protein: CASSLYGTGDGYTF; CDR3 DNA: TGCGCCAGCAGCTTGTATGGGACAGGGGATGGCTACACCTTC
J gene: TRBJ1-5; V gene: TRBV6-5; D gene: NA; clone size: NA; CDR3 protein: CASSPAGISNQPQHF; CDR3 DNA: TGTGCCAGCAGCCCCGCGGGGATTAGCAATCAGCCCCAGCATTTT
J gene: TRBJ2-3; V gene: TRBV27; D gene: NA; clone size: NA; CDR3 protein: CASSDGVGAGTQYF; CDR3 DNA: TGTGCCAGCAGCGACGGGGTGGGGGCCGGTACGCAGTATTTT
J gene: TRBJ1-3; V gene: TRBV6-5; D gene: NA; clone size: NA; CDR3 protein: CASSRTKSGNTIYF; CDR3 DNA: TGTGCCAGCAGTCGAACTAAAAGTGGAAACACCATATATTTT
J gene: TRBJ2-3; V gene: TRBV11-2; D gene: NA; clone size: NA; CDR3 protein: CASSLVSGITDTQYF; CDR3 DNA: TGTGCCAGCAGCTTAGTTAGCGGAATCACAGATACGCAGTATTTT
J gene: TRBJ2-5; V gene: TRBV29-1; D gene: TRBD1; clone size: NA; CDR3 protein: CSVGTGTVGKETQYF; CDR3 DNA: TGCAGCGTTGGTACTGGGACAGTGGGGAAAGAGACCCAGTACTTC
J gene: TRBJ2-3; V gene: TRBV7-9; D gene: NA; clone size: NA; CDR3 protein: CASSVSGERDTQYF; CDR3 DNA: TGTGCCAGCAGCGTCTCAGGGGAGAGGGATACGCAGTATTTT
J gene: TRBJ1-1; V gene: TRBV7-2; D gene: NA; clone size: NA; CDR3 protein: CASSLRRLMNTEAFF; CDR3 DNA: TGTGCCAGCAGCCTTCGTAGACTCATGAACACTGAAGCTTTCTTT